A selection of T cell receptor beta chains follows, all from one sample in a study of shared clonotypes between healthy human individuals. Data came from immunoSEQ multiplex PCR; TCRdb stores just in-frame clones and leaves some out. The sample contains about 580,000 clones, roughly 98% of which appear only once. Sequenced input: naive CD8+ T cells sorted from blood. These receptors all stem from a man aged 25-45 years in good health. CDR3s include the opening cysteine and the closing phenylalanine or tryptophan. The D gene is left open where the match is weak. Clone size, where shown, is once, few, many, or a class for clones that have expanded.

abundance,j_gene,v_gene,d_gene,CDR3nt,CDR3aa
once,TRBJ2-1,TRBV27,NA,TGTGCCAGCAGTTTACTCAGAATTCACAATGAGCAGTTCTTC,CASSLLRIHNEQFF
NA,TRBJ2-7,TRBV28,NA,TGTGCCAGCAGTTTATCTCCCAGGGGTTCCCTCTACGAGCAGTACTTC,CASSLSPRGSLYEQYF
NA,TRBJ1-1,TRBV10-2,NA,TGCGCCAGCAAGGCTGGCTACACTGAAGCTTTCTTT,CASKAGYTEAFF
NA,TRBJ2-7,TRBV27,TRBD2,TGTGCCAGCTCTTGGACTAGCGGGCCTACCTACGAGCAGTACTTC,CASSWTSGPTYEQYF
NA,TRBJ2-7,TRBV6-6,TRBD1,TGTGCCAGCAGTACTACGACAGGGGGTTACTCCTACGAGCAGTACTTC,CASSTTTGGYSYEQYF
once,TRBJ2-7,TRBV14,TRBD2,TGTGCCAGCAGCCAAATGGGACTAGCGACCATCTACGAGCAGTACTTC,CASSQMGLATIYEQYF
NA,TRBJ2-7,TRBV7-9,NA,TGTGCCAGCAGCCGGGGACTCGACAGTTCCTACGAGCAGTACTTC,CASSRGLDSSYEQYF
NA,TRBJ1-2,TRBV7-9,NA,TGTGCCAGCAGGGGTGGGGCCAAGGGGACCTATGGCTACACCTTC,CASRGGAKGTYGYTF
NA,TRBJ2-7,TRBV9,TRBD2,TGTGCCAGCAGCCCTTGGACTAGCGGCTACGAGCAGTACTTC,CASSPWTSGYEQYF
NA,TRBJ1-3,TRBV14,NA,TGTGCCAGCACCAAACGTGGACAGAGCTCTGGAAACACCATATATTTT,CASTKRGQSSGNTIYF
NA,TRBJ2-2,TRBV10-1,NA,TGCGCCAGCAGTATAATTCCGAACACCGGGGAGCTGTTTTTT,CASSIIPNTGELFF
NA,TRBJ2-3,TRBV30,TRBD1,TGTGCCTGGAGAGGGACAGGGACAGTAGATACGCAGTATTTT,CAWRGTGTVDTQYF
NA,TRBJ2-7,TRBV7-9,TRBD2,TGTGCCAGCAGCTTAACGGATTCCGGGACTATGGGCTCCTACGAGCAGTACTTC,CASSLTDSGTMGSYEQYF
NA,TRBJ2-1,TRBV28,NA,TGTGCCAGCAGGGCTATCCTCAATGAGCAGTTCTTC,CASRAILNEQFF
NA,TRBJ2-7,TRBV9,NA,TGTGCCAGCAGCCCTATGGGGCACGAGCAGTACTTC,CASSPMGHEQYF
once,TRBJ2-1,TRBV12-2,NA,TGTGCAAGTCGCTTACGCCACGGGACTACCTCCTACAATGAGCAGTTCTTC,CASRLRHGTTSYNEQFF
once,TRBJ1-4,TRBV4-2,NA,TGTGCCAGCAGCCAATGGGCCGGGGTTTCTAATGAAAAACTGTTTTTT,CASSQWAGVSNEKLFF
NA,TRBJ2-4,TRBV13,TRBD2,TGTGCCAGCAGCAACCGGGGGGTAGCCAAAAACATTCAGTACTTC,CASSNRGVAKNIQYF
NA,TRBJ2-7,TRBV11-2,NA,TGTGCCAGCAGCTTAGTTCCGACAGGCGGTTACGAGCAGTACTTC,CASSLVPTGGYEQYF
NA,TRBJ2-3,TRBV18,TRBD2,TGTGCCAGCTCACCCGCGGGAGTGGGAGATACGCAGTATTTT,CASSPAGVGDTQYF
NA,TRBJ2-7,TRBV27,TRBD2,TGTGCCAGCGGAGGCGATAGCGGGACCGCCTACGAGCAGTACTTC,CASGGDSGTAYEQYF
NA,TRBJ2-3,TRBV11-2,NA,TGTGCCAGCAGCTTAGGCACAGATACGCAGTATTTT,CASSLGTDTQYF
once,TRBJ2-3,TRBV4-1,NA,TGCGCCAGCAGCCAAGGACTCTTTGGCGATACGCAGTATTTT,CASSQGLFGDTQYF
NA,TRBJ2-7,TRBV28,NA,TGTGCCAGCAGTGGCTACCGCGGGAACGAGCAGTACTTC,CASSGYRGNEQYF
NA,TRBJ2-2,TRBV29-1,NA,TGCAGCGTTGGTAAATATAACACCGGGGAGCTGTTTTTT,CSVGKYNTGELFF
NA,TRBJ2-7,TRBV5-1,TRBD2,TGCGCCAGCAGCTTGCCCTCTCAGTGGACTAGTACTCTCTACGAGCAGTACTTC,CASSLPSQWTSTLYEQYF
NA,TRBJ1-1,TRBV7-3,NA,TGTGCCAGCAGCTTATCAGGGGAAAACACTGAAGCTTTCTTT,CASSLSGENTEAFF
NA,TRBJ2-7,TRBV25-1,NA,TGTGCCAGCAGCCTCCCGGGGTTCAACGAGCAGTACTTC,CASSLPGFNEQYF
NA,TRBJ2-7,TRBV11-2,NA,TGTGCCAGCAGCTTAGCCGGGGGAAGCGAGCAGTACTTC,CASSLAGGSEQYF
NA,TRBJ2-1,TRBV7-9,NA,TGTGCCAGCAGCACCAGTACCGGGTTCAATGAGCAGTTCTTC,CASSTSTGFNEQFF
NA,TRBJ2-3,TRBV6-6,NA,TGTGCCAGCAGCCTCCCTGTCCCGCCCACAGATACGCAGTATTTT,CASSLPVPPTDTQYF
NA,TRBJ2-1,TRBV14,NA,TGTGCCAGCAGCCAAGAATCAGGGGAAACCAATGAGCAGTTCTTC,CASSQESGETNEQFF
NA,TRBJ2-3,TRBV7-2,TRBD2,TGTGCCAGCAGCTTACCCGGGACTAGCCCTGGGGATACGCAGTATTTT,CASSLPGTSPGDTQYF
NA,TRBJ2-1,TRBV7-6,TRBD2,TGTGCCAGCAGCTTAGGGGCTAGCGGGGGGTACAATGAGCAGTTCTTC,CASSLGASGGYNEQFF
NA,TRBJ2-1,TRBV11-2,NA,TGTGCCAGCAGCTTCCATCACCGGGCCCCTAATGAGCAGTTCTTC,CASSFHHRAPNEQFF
NA,TRBJ2-1,TRBV4-1,TRBD2,TGCGCCAGCAGCCAAGTGCCCGGGAGGGCCGGCAATGAGCAGTTCTTC,CASSQVPGRAGNEQFF
NA,TRBJ2-3,TRBV5-4,TRBD1,TGTGCCAGCGAGGACAGGGGTGCAGATACGCAGTATTTT,CASEDRGADTQYF
NA,TRBJ2-7,TRBV7-9,TRBD1,TGTGCCAGCAGCTTCACGCCCGGGACAGGGTCCGACGAGCAGTACTTC,CASSFTPGTGSDEQYF
NA,TRBJ2-7,TRBV19,TRBD2,TGTGCCAGTAGTATATTGGGCGGGAGTTCCTACGAGCAGTACTTC,CASSILGGSSYEQYF
NA,TRBJ1-1,TRBV7-9,NA,TGTGCCAGCACCCAGGACCTGAACACTGAAGCTTTCTTT,CASTQDLNTEAFF
NA,TRBJ2-7,TRBV6-1,NA,TGTGCCAGCTTCCCAGGTTACTACGAGCAGTACTTC,CASFPGYYEQYF
once,TRBJ2-3,TRBV12-5,NA,TGTGCTAGTGGTTTGACAACTCGGGACACCTCGAGCACAGATACGCAGTATTTT,CASGLTTRDTSSTDTQYF